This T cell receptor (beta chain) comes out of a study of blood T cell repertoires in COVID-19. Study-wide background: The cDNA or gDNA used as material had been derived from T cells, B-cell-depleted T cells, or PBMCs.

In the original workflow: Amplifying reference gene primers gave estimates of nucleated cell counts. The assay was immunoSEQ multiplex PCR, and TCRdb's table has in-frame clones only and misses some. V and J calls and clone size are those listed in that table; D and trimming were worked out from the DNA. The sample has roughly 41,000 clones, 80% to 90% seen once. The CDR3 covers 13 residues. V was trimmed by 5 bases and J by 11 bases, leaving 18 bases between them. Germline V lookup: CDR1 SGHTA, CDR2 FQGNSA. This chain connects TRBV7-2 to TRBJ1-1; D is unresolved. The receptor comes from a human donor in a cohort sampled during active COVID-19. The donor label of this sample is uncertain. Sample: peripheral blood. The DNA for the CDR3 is TGTGCCAGCAGCCCTTCGGCTACGGGTGTTGCTTTCTTT. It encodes CASSPSATGVAFF.